The T cell receptor (beta chain) under discussion was sequenced for a study of OX40 agonist ivuxolimab in advanced cancers. With respect to the entire study: Ivuxolimab was an agonistic, fully human IgG2 monoclonal antibody directed against OX40 (CD134), a costimulatory receptor. Intravenous ivuxolimab was administered to patients every 2 weeks at six dose levels: 0.01, 0.1, 0.3, 1.5, 3 and 10 mg/kg. Of the 50 or so patients in dose escalation, about 20 had hepatocellular carcinoma, around 15 had melanoma, 9 had renal cell carcinoma and 9 had head and neck cancer. In the dose-escalation cohort, over 65% of patients were male, and the mean age was approximately 60 years, with a range of 23 to 79. Patients were allowed to have had prior anti-PD-1, anti-PD-L1 or anti-CTLA-4 therapy, and 40% to 45% of the dose-escalation patients had been treated with checkpoint inhibitors. Partial responses were achieved by three dose-escalation patients, of whom one had hepatocellular carcinoma and two had cutaneous melanoma. Peripheral TCRbeta sequencing was intended to test whether TCR sequence diversity was altered and clonal T-cell expansion was caused by ivuxolimab. The paper describes the monotherapy dose-escalation part (N of about 52 patients) of the phase I trial of ivuxolimab.

Findings and caveats that apply to the study as a whole: In the 0.1-3.0 mg/kg groups, partial responders had among the lowest normalized peripheral clonal expansion, particularly in CD8+ T cells. After ivuxolimab, more expanded clones were found on average in CD8+ T cells than in CD4+ T cells. Low levels of normalized T-cell clonal expansion were also shown by some nonresponding patients. At doses of 0.1 to 3.0 mg/kg, clonal expansion of both CD4+ and CD8+ T cells in blood was seen between baseline and week 6. The antigen specificity of the clonally expanded peripheral T cells was not determined.

To sequence the TCRbeta CDR3 region, genomic DNA was isolated from the sorted cells. The immunoSEQ Assay was used to sequence the TCRbeta CDR3 regions. This is the immuneACCESS table as TCRdb keeps it, with only in-frame sequences that have V and J called. A part of the clones is gone; compared with another copy, unresolved V genes explain less than half, and the rest is unexplained. The sample data list 77,000 or so clones, and approximately 84% of these were observed just once. 0.51% of the sample rests with the top ten. Worth noting for this clone: What this receptor recognizes is not known. One base away there is no much larger clone; base qualities are not given.

Trimming at the junction amounts to 4 bases on V and 1 base on J, and the germline ends lie 14 bases apart. CDR1 and CDR2 are read off the germline V gene as MDHEN and SYDVKM. The CDR3 sequence holds 15 residues, the cysteine and phenylalanine included. Solely the CDR3 DNA is kept, with 45 bases framed from the first base. Patients with autoimmune disease history or receiving systemic immunosuppression were excluded from the trial. Peripheral blood for TCR sequencing was drawn from every dose cohort at baseline, at cycle 4 day 1 and at cycle 7 day 1. The samples were drawn from a first-in-human, open-label, multicenter phase I dose-escalation trial of ivuxolimab. The trial enrolled adults with locally advanced or metastatic head and neck squamous cell, hepatocellular, melanoma or renal cell carcinoma. Before TCR sequencing, CD4+ T cells and CD8+ T cells were sorted from peripheral blood as separate populations.

The chain uses TRBV28 and TRBJ2-7; TRBD2 could be the D gene, as 5 bases match. The clonotype comes from an adult with an advanced solid tumor such as melanoma, head and neck, liver or kidney cancer. The specimen was CD4+ or CD8+ T cells sorted from blood, collected in a trial of the OX40 agonist ivuxolimab. The CDR3 protein is CASSSSRRGSYEQYF. The sequenced DNA is TGTGCCAGCAGTTCATCGAGGAGAGGGTCCTACGAGCAGTACTTC.